A selection of T cell receptor beta chains follows, all from one sample in a study of PD-L1 blockade in urothelial cancer. The assay was immunoSEQ multiplex PCR, and TCRdb's table has in-frame clones only and misses some. This table holds 30,000 to 35,000 clones, 65% to 90% found once. Material: PBMCs, obtained around atezolizumab (anti-PD-L1) treatment. Every receptor here comes from a man aged 55 to 69 with urothelial cancer. CDR3s include the opening cysteine and the closing phenylalanine or tryptophan. The D gene is left open where the match is weak. The listing skips clone size in some rows; elsewhere it reads once, few, many or a size class.

size: NA; D: NA; V: TRBV4-1; J: TRBJ2-5; DNA: TGCGCCAGCAGCCAAGATCGGCAAGCATCAAATAGGAGGGAGACCCAGTACTTC; CDR3: CASSQDRQASNRRETQYF
size: once; D: NA; V: TRBV12-5; J: TRBJ2-6; DNA: TGTGCTAGCCTAGAGTCTGGGGCCAACGTCCTGACTTTC; CDR3: CASLESGANVLTF
size: NA; D: NA; V: TRBV6-5; J: TRBJ1-2; DNA: TGTGCCAGCAGGAGGGGGGGGCCGCAGGATGGCTACACCTTC; CDR3: CASRRGGPQDGYTF
size: NA; D: NA; V: TRBV9; J: TRBJ2-2; DNA: TGTGCCAGCGTTACCGGGAGCGGCGCTACCGGGGAGCTGTTTTTT; CDR3: CASVTGSGATGELFF
size: NA; D: NA; V: TRBV5-1; J: TRBJ2-2; DNA: TGCGCCAGCCTCCCCGGCCTTCGGGGCACCGGGGAGCTGTTTTTT; CDR3: CASLPGLRGTGELFF
size: NA; D: TRBD2; V: TRBV5-4; J: TRBJ2-2; DNA: TGTGCCAGCAGGAGGGGACTAGCGGGAGTCACCGGGGAGCTGTTTTTT; CDR3: CASRRGLAGVTGELFF
size: NA; D: TRBD2; V: TRBV5-5; J: TRBJ2-1; DNA: TGTGCCAGCAGCGCTGGAGCGGGGGCGGGCAATGAGCAGTTCTTC; CDR3: CASSAGAGAGNEQFF
size: NA; D: NA; V: TRBV6-4; J: TRBJ2-3; DNA: TGTGCCAGCAGCCATGGAGGGGACACAGATACGCAGTATTTT; CDR3: CASSHGGDTDTQYF
size: NA; D: TRBD1; V: TRBV10-1; J: TRBJ1-1; DNA: TGCGCCAGCGTTCGGGACAGGGTGGCGGGGACTGAAGCTTTCTTT; CDR3: CASVRDRVAGTEAFF
size: NA; D: TRBD1; V: TRBV19; J: TRBJ2-5; DNA: TGTGCCAGTAGTATAGGGGACGACAGGGAAGAGACCCAGTACTTC; CDR3: CASSIGDDREETQYF
size: NA; D: TRBD2; V: TRBV6-6; J: TRBJ2-2; DNA: TGTGCCAGCAGTTACTTGCGGGAGGGCGGGGAGCTGTTTTTT; CDR3: CASSYLREGGELFF
size: NA; D: NA; V: TRBV11-2; J: TRBJ1-4; DNA: TGTGCCAGCTCTGCTGAGGGTGAAAAACTGTTTTTT; CDR3: CASSAEGEKLFF
size: NA; D: NA; V: TRBV7-8; J: TRBJ2-7; DNA: TGTGCCAGCAGCTGGCTAGGGGGCTCCTACGAGCAGTACTTC; CDR3: CASSWLGGSYEQYF
size: NA; D: NA; V: TRBV5-4; J: TRBJ1-5; DNA: TGTGCCAGCAGCCGGGAGGGTAGCAATCAGCCCCAGCATTTT; CDR3: CASSREGSNQPQHF
size: few; D: TRBD1; V: TRBV5-1; J: TRBJ2-3; DNA: TGCGCCAGCAGCTTCGGACAGGGGGCCGATACGCAGTATTTT; CDR3: CASSFGQGADTQYF
size: NA; D: TRBD1; V: TRBV5-1; J: TRBJ2-7; DNA: TGCGCCAGCAGCGCCGGGACAGTCGCTTCCTACGAGCAGTACTTC; CDR3: CASSAGTVASYEQYF
size: NA; D: NA; V: TRBV19; J: TRBJ2-2; DNA: TGTGCCAGTACCCCTTGGGCTAGCCGGGGGGAGCTGTTTTTT; CDR3: CASTPWASRGELFF
size: NA; D: NA; V: TRBV25-1; J: TRBJ2-2; DNA: TGTGCCAGCACCCCGGGGAACACCGGGGAGCTGTTTTTT; CDR3: CASTPGNTGELFF
size: NA; D: NA; V: TRBV5-1; J: TRBJ2-1; DNA: TGCGCCAGCAGCTTGGACAGGGTATACAATGAGCAGTTCTTC; CDR3: CASSLDRVYNEQFF
size: once; D: NA; V: TRBV7-9; J: TRBJ1-1; DNA: TGTGCCAGCAGCAGGGGTACTTCTGAAGCTTTCTTT; CDR3: CASSRGTSEAFF
size: NA; D: TRBD1; V: TRBV5-8; J: TRBJ1-4; DNA: TGTGCCAGCAGCTCCGGGACAGCGAAAAATGAAAAACTGTTTTTT; CDR3: CASSSGTAKNEKLFF
size: NA; D: NA; V: TRBV19; J: TRBJ2-5; DNA: TGTGCCGCCGCGAGGGGCAGGGGAGAGACCCAGTACTTC; CDR3: CAAARGRGETQYF
size: NA; D: TRBD1; V: TRBV2; J: TRBJ1-1; DNA: TGTGCCAGCAGGGAAGAAAGAACAGGGGGAGAAGCTTTCTTT; CDR3: CASREERTGGEAFF
size: NA; D: NA; V: TRBV6-1; J: TRBJ1-2; DNA: TGTGCCACCCAGGGACAATCCTATGGCTACACCTTC; CDR3: CATQGQSYGYTF
size: NA; D: TRBD1; V: TRBV30; J: TRBJ1-5; DNA: TGTGCCTGGAGCACCCGTCAGGGGGGTAATCAGCCCCAGCATTTT; CDR3: CAWSTRQGGNQPQHF
size: few; D: NA; V: TRBV5-1; J: TRBJ2-3; DNA: TGCGCCAGCAGCTTGATTGGAGCAGAAGATACGCAGTATTTT; CDR3: CASSLIGAEDTQYF
size: NA; D: TRBD1; V: TRBV9; J: TRBJ2-1; DNA: TGTGCCAGCAGCGTTCGGTTCAGGGGGTCCCATGAGCAGTTCTTC; CDR3: CASSVRFRGSHEQFF
size: NA; D: TRBD1; V: TRBV10-1; J: TRBJ2-1; DNA: TGCGCCAGCAGTACAGGGGGCAATGAGCAGTTCTTC; CDR3: CASSTGGNEQFF
size: NA; D: NA; V: TRBV19; J: TRBJ2-7; DNA: TGTGCCAGTAGTATAGACACAGTCATCTCCTACGAGCAGTACTTC; CDR3: CASSIDTVISYEQYF
size: NA; D: TRBD1; V: TRBV5-1; J: TRBJ1-5; DNA: TGCGCCAGCAGCCCGACAGGGCCCAATCAGCCCCAGCATTTT; CDR3: CASSPTGPNQPQHF
size: NA; D: TRBD2; V: TRBV12-5; J: TRBJ2-1; DNA: TGTGCTAGTGGACGGCCGGGACTAGCGGTATACAATGAGCAGTTCTTC; CDR3: CASGRPGLAVYNEQFF
size: NA; D: TRBD1; V: TRBV30; J: TRBJ2-2; DNA: TGTGCCTGGAGCCTAAGGGGGACAGCGAACACCGGGGAGCTGTTTTTT; CDR3: CAWSLRGTANTGELFF
size: NA; D: NA; V: TRBV29-1; J: TRBJ1-2; DNA: TGCAGCGTTGGTGAGGGTGGCTATGGCTACACCTTC; CDR3: CSVGEGGYGYTF
size: NA; D: TRBD2; V: TRBV18; J: TRBJ2-7; DNA: TGTGCCAGCTCACCACAGCGCTCGGGGGGGTCCTACGAGCAGTACTTC; CDR3: CASSPQRSGGSYEQYF
size: NA; D: NA; V: TRBV30; J: TRBJ1-6; DNA: TGTGCCTGGGCTCCCCGGAGCTCCTATAATTCACCCCTCCACTTT; CDR3: CAWAPRSSYNSPLHF
size: few; D: TRBD1; V: TRBV4-2; J: TRBJ1-1; DNA: TGTGCCAGCAGCCCGGGACAGGCCCTATCGACTGAAGCTTTCTTT; CDR3: CASSPGQALSTEAFF
size: once; D: TRBD2; V: TRBV5-1; J: TRBJ2-3; DNA: TGCGCCAGCCGTCGGACTAGCGGGGGGCCCACAGATACGCAGTATTTT; CDR3: CASRRTSGGPTDTQYF
size: once; D: NA; V: TRBV6-6; J: TRBJ1-4; DNA: TGTGCCAGCAAGGCACAGGGTTTCGCTAATGAAAAACTGTTTTTT; CDR3: CASKAQGFANEKLFF